This T cell receptor beta chain was identified during a study of OX40 agonist ivuxolimab in advanced cancers. Study results and limitations: Partial responders treated at 0.1-3.0 mg/kg exhibited clonal expansion among the lowest measured.

The CDR3 has 17 amino acids. Germline V lookup: CDR1 LGHNA, CDR2 YSLEER. Trimming stripped 3 bases from V and 5 bases from J, with 22 bases between. Using immunoSEQ multiplex PCR, the repertoire was profiled, and TCRdb retains in-frame clones only, with some absent. The sample lists 70,000 to 90,000 clones; around 91% were seen once. This clone turned up a few times. Its antigen is still unknown. This sequence joins TRBV4-3 and TRBJ2-5; D might be TRBD2 (5 bases). The sequence was obtained from an adult with an advanced solid tumor such as melanoma, head and neck, liver or kidney cancer. The specimen was CD4+ or CD8+ T cells sorted from blood, collected in a trial of the OX40 agonist ivuxolimab. CDR3 DNA: TGCGCCAGCAGCCAGGGCGCGGCTAGCTCCGGTCATGAGACCCAGTACTTC. Protein sequence: CASSQGAASSGHETQYF.